What follows are 26 T cell receptor beta chains derived from one specimen sequenced in a study of cytomegalovirus exposure and HLA in healthy donors (dated by TCRdb to between 2016 and 2019). Libraries came from the immunoSEQ multiplex PCR assay. The multiplex PCR relied on a mix of 60 forward primers for TCR Vbeta segments and 13 reverse primers for TCR Jbeta segments. This is the immuneACCESS table as TCRdb keeps it, with only in-frame sequences that have V and J called. A part of the clones is gone; compared with another copy, unresolved V genes explain less than half, and the rest is unexplained. Here the sample has more than 70,000 clones; 65% to 80% occur a single time. In total, the top ten clones hold about 3% of the sample. Sequenced sample: PBMCs. Source of these receptors: a man aged 35 to 55 in good health and CMV-seronegative.

The genes are TRBV7-9 and TRBJ1-1; TRBD1 might be the D (5 bases). Germline-derived CDR1 and CDR2 are SEHNR and FQNEAQ (reference sequence). The CDR3 sequence is 14 residues long. V was shortened by 2 bases and J by 0 bases, with 7 bases between the two germline ends. CDR3 in amino acids: CASSLQGMNTEAFF. The CDR3 DNA is TGTGCCAGCAGCTTACAGGGCATGAACACTGAAGCTTTCTTT.

This clone was seen more than once but under ten times. J is TRBJ1-2 and V is TRBV7-9; 7 bases map to TRBD1. The CDR3 is 14 residues long. Trimming at V came to 4 bases and at J to 4 bases, leaving 6 bases not matched to a gene. Germline assignment: CDR1 SEHNR and CDR2 FQNEAQ (reference sequence). The CDR3 DNA reads TGTGCCAGCAGCTCGAACCGGGACAGCTATGGCTACACCTTC. This translates into CASSSNRDSYGYTF. The full variable domain, its missing parts supplied by reference TRBV7-9 and TRBJ1-2, is DTGVSQNPRHKITKRGQNVTFRCDPISEHNRLYWYRQTLGQGPEFLTYFQNEAQLEKSRLLSDRFSAERPKGSFSTLEIQRTEQGDSAMYLCASSSNRDSYGYTFGSGTRLTVV.

This chain uses TRBV4-3 with TRBJ2-1; TRBD1 agrees at 7 bases. Trimming removed 0 bases from V and 8 bases from J; junction bases left unmatched: 7. The length of the CDR3 is 15 residues. Germline CDR1 LGHNA, CDR2 YSLEER. This chain's CDR3 is CASSQEDDRVDEQFF. The CDR3 region has the DNA TGCGCCAGCAGCCAAGAGGACGACAGGGTTGATGAGCAGTTCTTC.

The chain links TRBV5-1 to TRBJ1-6; tentative D call: TRBD1 (5 bases). Germline-derived CDR1 and CDR2 are SGHRS and YFSETQ. Trimming took 1 base from V and 5 from J, leaving 7 bases between them. The CDR3 extends over 14 amino acids. In DNA form, the CDR3 reads TGCGCCAGCAGCTTGCAAGGGGATAATTCACCCCTCCACTTT. It is translated as CASSLQGDNSPLHF.

A few counts support this clone. The chain recombines TRBV27 with TRBJ2-6; unclear D gene. Germline V lookup: CDR1 MNHEY, CDR2 SMNVEV (reference sequence). This CDR3 is built from 15 residues. V was clipped by 4 bases and J by 0 bases, with 7 bases between them. CDR3 residues: CASSWASSGANVLTF. CDR3 DNA sequence: TGTGCCAGCAGTTGGGCCAGCTCTGGGGCCAACGTCCTGACTTTC.

The chain links TRBV4-2 to TRBJ1-1; TRBD1 might be the D (6 bases). Per the germline V gene, CDR1 is LGHNA and CDR2 is YNFKEQ. This CDR3 has 15 residues. The V gene lost 0 bases and the J gene lost 2 bases, with 10 bases spanning the gap. The CDR3 DNA reads TGTGCCAGCAGCCAAGAGTCCAGGGGAAACACTGAAGCTTTCTTT. This encodes CASSQESRGNTEAFF.

CDR3 residues: CASSEAPTSGGYDEQFF. The DNA of the CDR3 is TGTGCCAGCAGTGAAGCGCCAACTAGCGGGGGATATGATGAGCAGTTCTTC. The rearrangement uses TRBV6-1 and TRBJ2-1; TRBD2 matches at 11 bases. Trimming removed 0 bases from V and 8 bases from J; junction bases left unmatched: 9. This CDR3 comprises 17 residues. Germline CDR1 and CDR2: MNHNS and SASEGT.

J is TRBJ2-5 and V is TRBV7-3, with a tentative D call TRBD2 (6 bases). The V end lost 2 bases, the J end lost 5 bases, and 9 bases lay between the germline ends. The CDR3 runs 13 residues. From germline, CDR1 is SGHTA and CDR2 FQGTGA. The CDR3 reads CASSLLGGETQYF. CDR3 nucleotides: TGTGCCAGCAGCTTATTAGGAGGGGAGACCCAGTACTTC.

V gene TRBV6-5 combines with J gene TRBJ1-2, with TRBD1 identical over 7 bases. The CDR3 runs 14 residues. V was clipped by 5 bases and J by 5 bases; unmatched bases: 8. From germline, CDR1 is MNHEY and CDR2 SVGAGI. The CDR3 here is CASSVGGQPYGYTF. As DNA, the CDR3 is TGTGCCAGCAGTGTAGGGGGCCAACCATATGGCTACACCTTC.

J is TRBJ2-7 and V is TRBV4-2; a weak D match, TRBD1 (6 bases). V was trimmed by 0 bases and J by 2 bases, leaving 11 bases between them. Germline loops: CDR1 LGHNA, CDR2 YNFKEQ. The CDR3 has 15 residues. In nucleotides, the CDR3 is TGTGCCAGCAGCCAAGATAACAGGGTAGCCTACGAGCAGTACTTC. Its translation: CASSQDNRVAYEQYF.

The rearrangement uses TRBV7-3 and TRBJ2-2, with 10 bases aligning to TRBD2. The trim removed 5 bases at V and 6 bases at J, leaving 9 bases unmatched. CDR1 SGHTA and CDR2 FQGTGA come from the germline V gene. The CDR3 sequence is 16 residues long. The CDR3 bases are TGTGCCAGCAGCAAGCGAGCGGGGGGGCCCTCCGGGGAGCTGTTTTTT. Translated: CASSKRAGGPSGELFF.

This chain links TRBV7-3 with TRBJ2-6, with D perhaps TRBD1 (5 bases). This CDR3 contains 16 residues. Trimming shortened V by 2 bases and J by 0 bases, and 8 bases separated the two germline ends. Germline V gene lookup returns CDR1 SGHTA and CDR2 FQGTGA. CDR3 loop: CASSLVTGSGANVLTF. The DNA of the CDR3 is TGTGCCAGCAGCTTAGTTACAGGCTCTGGGGCCAACGTCCTGACTTTC.

The chain couples TRBV9 to TRBJ2-5; D is perhaps TRBD1 (8 bases). The germline gives CDR1 SGDLS, CDR2 YYNGEE. CDR3 size: 15 residues. The V gene lost 0 bases and the J gene lost 5 bases, with 14 bases spanning the gap. Here the CDR3 reads CASSVDRGRDETQYF. The DNA of the CDR3 is TGTGCCAGCAGCGTAGACAGGGGGAGGGATGAGACCCAGTACTTC.

This clone came up a few times. This chain uses TRBV5-5 with TRBJ1-5, with 10 bases identical to TRBD1. The CDR3 loop spans 16 amino acids. Germline V gene lookup returns CDR1 SGHKS and CDR2 YYEKEE (reference sequence). V was clipped by 4 bases and J by 2 bases; unmatched bases: 6. CDR3 sequence reads: CASSVTGTGGNQPQHF. CDR3 sequence (DNA): TGTGCCAGCAGCGTTACCGGGACAGGGGGCAATCAGCCCCAGCATTTT.

This chain uses TRBV7-3 with TRBJ2-2; 7 nucleotides agree with TRBD1. Trimming cost V 3 bases and J 6 bases; bases outside gene matches: 10. Germline lookup yields CDR1 SGHTA and CDR2 FQGTGA. This CDR3 contains 16 residues. In nucleotides, the CDR3 is TGTGCCAGCAGCTTTCAATTCCCAGGGGGTTCCGGGGAGCTGTTTTTT. Translation: CASSFQFPGGSGELFF.

The J gene is TRBJ1-3, the V gene TRBV2; no definite D call. Germline V lookup: CDR1 SNHLY, CDR2 FYNNEI. The CDR3 has 13 amino acids. V dropped 7 bases and J dropped 6 bases, with 13 bases sitting between them. The DNA for the CDR3 is TGTGCCAGCAACAATAACAGACAAAACACCATATATTTT. Its protein is CASNNNRQNTIYF.

The chain is built from TRBV28 and TRBJ2-3; D may be TRBD1 (6 bases). The ends were cut back, 6 bases at V and 0 bases at J, with 13 bases in the middle. The germline V gene encodes CDR1 MDHEN and CDR2 SYDVKM. This CDR3 region has 15 residues. The CDR3 coding sequence is TGTGCCAGCAGACCCAGGGGTTTAAGCACAGATACGCAGTATTTT. This sequence encodes CASRPRGLSTDTQYF.

The rearrangement links TRBV27 to TRBJ2-1, with a possible D match to TRBD1 (5 bases). V was trimmed by 5 bases and J by 3 bases, leaving 14 bases between them. The germline V gene has CDR1 MNHEY and CDR2 SMNVEV (reference sequence). The CDR3 loop spans 15 amino acids. The CDR3 DNA is TGTGCCAGCAGTAACACAGACAGTAACTACAATGAGCAGTTCTTC. Protein product: CASSNTDSNYNEQFF.

The rearrangement links TRBV2 to TRBJ1-5; a weak D match, TRBD1 (5 bases). Trimming shortened V by 6 bases and J by 5 bases, and 14 bases separated the two germline ends. Germline V lookup: CDR1 SNHLY, CDR2 FYNNEI. The CDR3 totals 14 residues. The CDR3 DNA reads as TGTGCCAGCAGCGCAACAGGCCAGGATCAGCCCCAGCATTTT. Protein: CASSATGQDQPQHF.

The rearrangement links TRBV2 to TRBJ1-1; the D gene is possibly TRBD1 (6 bases). In germline, CDR1 is SNHLY, CDR2 FYNNEI. The CDR3 spans 13 residues. V dropped 5 bases and J dropped 1 base, with 8 bases sitting between them. This chain's CDR3 is CASSLQGNTEAFF. In DNA, the CDR3 is TGTGCCAGCAGTTTACAGGGGAACACTGAAGCTTTCTTT. The whole variable domain, filled in from reference TRBV2 and TRBJ1-1, reads EPEVTQTPSHQVTQMGQEVILRCVPISNHLYFYWYRQILGQKVEFLVSFYNNEISEKSEIFDDQFSVERPDGSNFTLKIRSTKLEDSAMYFCASSLQGNTEAFFGQGTRLTVV.

This chain uses TRBV7-2 with TRBJ2-1; the D gene is possibly TRBD2 (5 bases). Looked up from germline, CDR1 is SGHTA and CDR2 is FQGNSA. The CDR3 loop spans 15 amino acids. Trimming left V 5 bases short and J 6 bases short, with 17 bases between. The CDR3 loop reads CASSLIRDSVNEQFF. The CDR3 region has the DNA TGTGCCAGCAGCCTCATCCGGGATTCGGTCAATGAGCAGTTCTTC.

This chain joins TRBV7-2 and TRBJ2-7; perhaps TRBD1 as D (6 bases). Germline lookup yields CDR1 SGHTA and CDR2 FQGNSA. With 5 bases removed from V and 2 bases from J, the gap between germline ends came to 10 bases. CDR3 length equals 13 residues. The CDR3: CASSATGTYEQYF. The CDR3 DNA reads as TGTGCCAGCAGCGCTACAGGGACCTACGAGCAGTACTTC.

This chain uses TRBV28 with TRBJ2-7, with D possibly being TRBD2 (6 bases). The V end lost 6 bases, the J end lost 2 bases, and 11 bases lay between the germline ends. The CDR3 extends over 13 amino acids. Germline V CDR1 and CDR2: MDHEN, SYDVKM. The CDR3: CASSGGTPYEQYF. The CDR3 nucleotides read TGTGCCAGCAGCGGAGGGACCCCCTACGAGCAGTACTTC.

This chain joins TRBV29-1 and TRBJ1-4, with 7 positions matching TRBD1. CDR1 SQVTM and CDR2 ANQGSEA come from the germline V gene. CDR3 length: 13 amino acids. V shed 4 bases and J 8 bases; nucleotides not matched to a gene: 7. Written as DNA, the CDR3 is TGCAGCGTTGGAGGGGGCTTGGGGGAAAAACTGTTTTTT. This codes for CSVGGGLGEKLFF.

The V call is TRBV21-1, the J call TRBJ2-7; the table's D call, TRBD1, was not checked against the DNA. TRBV21-1 is a known pseudogene. The CDR3 is made up of 14 amino acids. The CDR3 DNA follows: TGTGCCAGCAGCAAGGGGACAATTCACTACGAGCAGTACTTC. Its protein is CASSKGTIHYEQYF.

The chain is built from TRBV19 and TRBJ1-5; D may be TRBD1 (5 bases). This CDR3 comprises 14 residues. Germline loops: CDR1 LNHDA, CDR2 SQIVND (reference sequence). Trimming removed 3 bases from V and 4 bases from J, with 10 bases in between. CDR3 sequence reads: CASSIRDYNQPQHF. The DNA for the CDR3 is TGTGCCAGTAGTATCCGGGACTATAATCAGCCCCAGCATTTT.